The present T cell receptor (beta chain) was sequenced within a study of regulatory T cells in long-lasting Graves disease. Losses at the gene ends were 4 bases for V and 11 bases for J; bases not matched to a gene: 15. The CDR3 is 15 residues long. The germline gives CDR1 SGHRS, CDR2 YFSETQ. Libraries of TCR beta came from iRepertoire HTBI primers plus Arm-PCR of CDR3 regions. TCRdb reprocessed the multiplex PCR reads via MiXCR and lists one record per CDR3 protein. The sample lists hundreds of thousands of distinct CDR3 sequences, around 15% occurring once. This clonotype was seen a few times. Sample time point: newly diagnosed GD, antithyroid drugs for less than 3 months. After RNA was extracted from PBMCs, the TCR library was made from it. These data also featured in a second study, about T cells in Graves' hyperthyroidism and ophthalmopathy.

This clonotype originated in a man aged 35 to 55 with Graves disease. The input for sequencing was peripheral blood mononuclear cells (PBMCs), taken at new diagnosis, from a patient treated with antithyroid drugs. The chain employs TRBV5-1 and TRBJ1-1; 9 nucleotides match TRBD1. CDR3 DNA: TGCGCCAGCAGCCCACATAATATGGGACAGGGCCTGGCTTTCTTT. Translation gives CASSPHNMGQGLAFF.